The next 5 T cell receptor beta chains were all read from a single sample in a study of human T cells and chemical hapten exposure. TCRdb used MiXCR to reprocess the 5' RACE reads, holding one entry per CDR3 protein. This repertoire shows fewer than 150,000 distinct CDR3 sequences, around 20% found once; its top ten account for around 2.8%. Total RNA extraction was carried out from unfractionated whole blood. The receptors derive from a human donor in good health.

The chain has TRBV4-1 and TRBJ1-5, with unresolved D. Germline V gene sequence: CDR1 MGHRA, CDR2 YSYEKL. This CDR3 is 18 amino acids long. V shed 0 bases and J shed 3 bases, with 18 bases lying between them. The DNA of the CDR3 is TGCGCCAGCAGCCAAGAAAGGTTCAATTTATCGAACAATCAGCCCCAGCATTTT. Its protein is CASSQERFNLSNNQPQHF.

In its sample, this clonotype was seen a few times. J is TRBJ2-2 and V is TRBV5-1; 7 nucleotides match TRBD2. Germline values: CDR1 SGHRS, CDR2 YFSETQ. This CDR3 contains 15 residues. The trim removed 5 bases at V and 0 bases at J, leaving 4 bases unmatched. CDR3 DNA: TGCGCCAGCAGTCAGGGAGGGGCGAACACCGGGGAGCTGTTTTTT. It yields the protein CASSQGGANTGELFF.

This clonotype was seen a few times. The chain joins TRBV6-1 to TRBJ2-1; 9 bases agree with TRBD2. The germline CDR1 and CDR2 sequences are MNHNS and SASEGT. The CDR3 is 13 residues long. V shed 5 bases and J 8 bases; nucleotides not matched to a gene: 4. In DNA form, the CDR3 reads TGTGCCAGCAGTCTGCGGGAGGGCGATGAGCAGTTCTTC. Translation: CASSLREGDEQFF.

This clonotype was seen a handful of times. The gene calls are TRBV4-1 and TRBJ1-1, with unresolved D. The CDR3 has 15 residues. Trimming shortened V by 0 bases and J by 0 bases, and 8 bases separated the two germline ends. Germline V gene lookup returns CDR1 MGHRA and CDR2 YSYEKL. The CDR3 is CASSQDPQVNTEAFF. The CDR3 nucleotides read TGCGCCAGCAGCCAAGATCCCCAGGTGAACACTGAAGCTTTCTTT.

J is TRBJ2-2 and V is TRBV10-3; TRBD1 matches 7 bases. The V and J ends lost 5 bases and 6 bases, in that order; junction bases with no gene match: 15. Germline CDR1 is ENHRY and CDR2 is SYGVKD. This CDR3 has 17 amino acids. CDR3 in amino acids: CAISSQQAGGSAGELFF. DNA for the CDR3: TGTGCCATCAGTTCTCAGCAGGCAGGGGGAAGCGCCGGGGAGCTGTTTTTT.